This note documents a single T cell receptor beta chain sequence. Its antigen is unknown. The source of the sample is a study of a mutant IDH1 vaccine in newly diagnosed glioma. The wider study: Receipt of radiotherapy, temozolomide, or both preceded the study, and most received both.

The table came from immunoSEQ multiplex PCR; TCRdb's copy has only in-frame clones and leaves some out. This table has roughly 51,000 clones, less than 85% appearing once. Time point of the sample: week 47, end of study. Every single dose of the vaccine, 300 ug of mutant IDH1 20-mer peptide, came with topical imiquimod. Germline lookup yields CDR1 SGHVS and CDR2 FNYEAQ. The V gene lost 2 bases and the J gene lost 9 bases, with 17 bases spanning the gap. The CDR3 covers 15 residues. The chain carries TRBV7-6 and TRBJ2-1; D perhaps matches TRBD1 (5 bases). Sequences were derived from PBMCs, sampled from a glioma patient whose treatment included an IDH1 peptide vaccine. The sequence came from a woman between 25 and 40 years old with glioma. Some clones in this sample may be carry-over from other donors' samples. DNA of the CDR3: TGTGCCAGCAGCTTATCCAAGGACAAGGGTTTTGAGCAGTTCTTC. This gives the protein CASSLSKDKGFEQFF.